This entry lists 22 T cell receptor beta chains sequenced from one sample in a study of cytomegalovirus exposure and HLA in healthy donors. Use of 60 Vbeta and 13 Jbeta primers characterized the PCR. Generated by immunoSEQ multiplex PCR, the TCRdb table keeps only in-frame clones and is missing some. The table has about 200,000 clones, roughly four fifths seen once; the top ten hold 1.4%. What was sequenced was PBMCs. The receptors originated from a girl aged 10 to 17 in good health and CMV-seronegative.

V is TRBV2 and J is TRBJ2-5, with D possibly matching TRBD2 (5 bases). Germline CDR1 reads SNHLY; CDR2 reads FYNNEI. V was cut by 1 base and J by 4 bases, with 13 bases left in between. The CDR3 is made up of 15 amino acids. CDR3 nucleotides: TGTGCCAGCAGTGAAGAGGTCCGGGCGGGAGAGACCCAGTACTTC. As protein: CASSEEVRAGETQYF.

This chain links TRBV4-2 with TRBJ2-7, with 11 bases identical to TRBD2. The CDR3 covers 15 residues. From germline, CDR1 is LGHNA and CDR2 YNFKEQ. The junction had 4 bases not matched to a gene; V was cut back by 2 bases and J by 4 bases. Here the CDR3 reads CASSQSTSGEYEQYF. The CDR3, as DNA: TGTGCCAGCAGCCAATCGACTAGCGGGGAATACGAGCAGTACTTC.

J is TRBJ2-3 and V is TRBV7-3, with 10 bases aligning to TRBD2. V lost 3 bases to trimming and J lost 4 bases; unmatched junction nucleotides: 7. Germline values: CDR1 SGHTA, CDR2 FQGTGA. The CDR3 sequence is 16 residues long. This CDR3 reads CASSLSSGGAADTQYF. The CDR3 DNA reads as TGTGCCAGCAGCTTGAGCAGCGGGGGGGCAGCAGATACGCAGTATTTT. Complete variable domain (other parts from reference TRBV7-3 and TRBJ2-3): GAGVSQTPSNKVTEKGKYVELRCDPISGHTALYWYRQSLGQGPEFLIYFQGTGAADDSGLPNDRFFAVRPEGSVSTLKIQRTERGDSAVYLCASSLSSGGAADTQYFGPGTRLTVL.

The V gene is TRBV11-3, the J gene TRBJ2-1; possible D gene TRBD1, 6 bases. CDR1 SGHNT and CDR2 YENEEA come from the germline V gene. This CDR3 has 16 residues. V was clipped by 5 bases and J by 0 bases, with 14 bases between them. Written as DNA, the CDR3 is TGTGCCAGCAGCCAGTCGGGACAAAGCTCCTACAATGAGCAGTTCTTC. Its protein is CASSQSGQSSYNEQFF.

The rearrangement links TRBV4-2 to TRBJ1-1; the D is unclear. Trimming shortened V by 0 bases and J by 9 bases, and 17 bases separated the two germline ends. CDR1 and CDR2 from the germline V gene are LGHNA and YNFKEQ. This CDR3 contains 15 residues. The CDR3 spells CASSQDRLGETKAFF. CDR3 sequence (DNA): TGTGCCAGCAGCCAAGATCGTCTAGGCGAGACTAAAGCTTTCTTT.

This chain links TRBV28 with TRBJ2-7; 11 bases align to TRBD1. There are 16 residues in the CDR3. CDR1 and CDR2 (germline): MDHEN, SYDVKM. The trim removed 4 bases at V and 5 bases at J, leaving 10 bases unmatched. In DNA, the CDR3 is TGTGCCAGCAGTTACACCGGGACAGGGGGATCGCACGAGCAGTACTTC. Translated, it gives CASSYTGTGGSHEQYF.

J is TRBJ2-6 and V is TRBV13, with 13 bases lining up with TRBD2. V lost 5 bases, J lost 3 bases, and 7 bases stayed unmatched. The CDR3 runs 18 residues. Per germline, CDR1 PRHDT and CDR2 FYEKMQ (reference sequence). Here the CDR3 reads CASSQLGLAGSGANVLTF. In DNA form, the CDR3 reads TGTGCCAGCAGCCAATTGGGACTAGCGGGAAGTGGGGCCAACGTCCTGACTTTC.

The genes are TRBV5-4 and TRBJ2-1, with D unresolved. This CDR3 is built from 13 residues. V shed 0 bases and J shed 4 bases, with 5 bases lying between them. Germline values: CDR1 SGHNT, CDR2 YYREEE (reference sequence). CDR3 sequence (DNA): TGTGCCAGCAGCTTGGAACAGTACAATGAGCAGTTCTTC. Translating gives CASSLEQYNEQFF. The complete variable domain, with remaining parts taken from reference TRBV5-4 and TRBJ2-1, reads ETGVTQSPTHLIKTRGQQVTLRCSSQSGHNTVSWYQQALGQGPQFIFQYYREEENGRGNFPPRFSGLQFPNYSSELNVNALELDDSALYLCASSLEQYNEQFFGPGTRLTVL.

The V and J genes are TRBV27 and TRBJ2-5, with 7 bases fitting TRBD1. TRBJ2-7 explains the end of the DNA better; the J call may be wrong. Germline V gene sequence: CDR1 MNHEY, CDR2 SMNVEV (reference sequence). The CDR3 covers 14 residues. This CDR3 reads CASSLRGRLYEQYF. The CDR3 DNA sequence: TGTGCCAGCAGTTTAAGGGGGCGGTTATACGAGCAGTACTTC.

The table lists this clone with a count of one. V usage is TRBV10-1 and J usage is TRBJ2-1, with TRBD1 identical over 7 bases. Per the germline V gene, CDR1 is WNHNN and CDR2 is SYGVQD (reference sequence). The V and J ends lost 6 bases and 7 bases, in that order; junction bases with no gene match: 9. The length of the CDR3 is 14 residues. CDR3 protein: CASSLLGQDNEQFF. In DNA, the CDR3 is TGCGCCAGCAGCCTCCTCGGACAGGATAATGAGCAGTTCTTC.

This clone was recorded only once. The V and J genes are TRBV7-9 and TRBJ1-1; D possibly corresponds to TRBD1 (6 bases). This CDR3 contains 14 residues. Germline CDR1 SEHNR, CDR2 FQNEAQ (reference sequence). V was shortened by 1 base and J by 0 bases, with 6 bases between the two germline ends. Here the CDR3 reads CASSLGTVNTEAFF. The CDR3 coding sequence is TGTGCCAGCAGCTTAGGGACAGTGAACACTGAAGCTTTCTTT.

The CDR3 protein is CASTQGGSNQPQHF. Written as DNA, the CDR3 is TGTGCCAGCACTCAGGGGGGAAGCAATCAGCCCCAGCATTTT. The chain employs TRBV6-1 and TRBJ1-5, with TRBD1 matching 7 bases. Germline CDR1 MNHNS, CDR2 SASEGT. The CDR3 covers 14 residues. Losses at the gene ends were 7 bases for V and 1 base for J; bases not matched to a gene: 4.

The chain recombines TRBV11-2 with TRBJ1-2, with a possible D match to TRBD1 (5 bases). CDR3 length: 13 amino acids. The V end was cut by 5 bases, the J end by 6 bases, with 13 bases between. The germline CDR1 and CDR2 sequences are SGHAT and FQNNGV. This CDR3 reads CASSPGGPHGYTF. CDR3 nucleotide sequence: TGTGCCAGCAGCCCCGGGGGTCCTCATGGCTACACCTTC.

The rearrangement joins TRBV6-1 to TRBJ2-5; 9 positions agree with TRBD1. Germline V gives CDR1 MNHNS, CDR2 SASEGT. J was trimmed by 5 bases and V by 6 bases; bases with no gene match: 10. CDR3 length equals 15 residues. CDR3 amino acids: CASRWTGDGEETQYF. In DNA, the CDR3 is TGTGCCAGCAGGTGGACAGGGGATGGGGAGGAGACCCAGTACTTC.

The CDR3 sequence is CATSREPGEDGYTF. The CDR3 region has the DNA TGTGCCACCAGCAGAGAACCGGGGGAAGATGGCTACACCTTC. This rearrangement joins TRBV15 to TRBJ1-2; weak D call: TRBD1 (5 bases). Trimming removed 0 bases from V and 6 bases from J, with 11 bases in between. This CDR3 has 14 amino acids. Germline CDR1 LNHNV, CDR2 YYDKDF (reference sequence).

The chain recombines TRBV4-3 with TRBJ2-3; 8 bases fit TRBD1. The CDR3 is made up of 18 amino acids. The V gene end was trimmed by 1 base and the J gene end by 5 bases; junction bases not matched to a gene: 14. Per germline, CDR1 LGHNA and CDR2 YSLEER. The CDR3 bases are TGCGCCAGCAGCCAAGCCCACCCGGGCAGGGGGCTGAAAGATACGCAGTATTTT. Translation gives CASSQAHPGRGLKDTQYF.

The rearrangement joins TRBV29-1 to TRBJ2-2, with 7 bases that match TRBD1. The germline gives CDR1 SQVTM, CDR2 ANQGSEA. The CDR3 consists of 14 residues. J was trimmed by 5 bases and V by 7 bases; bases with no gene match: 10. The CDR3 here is CSALSGTATGELFF. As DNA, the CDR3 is TGCAGCGCCTTATCCGGGACAGCGACCGGGGAGCTGTTTTTT.

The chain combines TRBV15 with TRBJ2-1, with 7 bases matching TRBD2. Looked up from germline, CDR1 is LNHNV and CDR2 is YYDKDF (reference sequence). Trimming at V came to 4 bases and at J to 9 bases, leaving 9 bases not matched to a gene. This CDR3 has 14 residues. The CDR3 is CATSKPAGGSEQFF. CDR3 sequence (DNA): TGTGCCACCAGCAAACCCGCCGGGGGGAGTGAGCAGTTCTTC. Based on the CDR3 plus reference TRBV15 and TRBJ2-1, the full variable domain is DAMVIQNPRYQVTQFGKPVTLSCSQTLNHNVMYWYQQKSSQAPKLLFHYYDKDFNNEADTPDNFQSRRPNTSFCFLDIRSPGLGDTAMYLCATSKPAGGSEQFFGPGTRLTVL.

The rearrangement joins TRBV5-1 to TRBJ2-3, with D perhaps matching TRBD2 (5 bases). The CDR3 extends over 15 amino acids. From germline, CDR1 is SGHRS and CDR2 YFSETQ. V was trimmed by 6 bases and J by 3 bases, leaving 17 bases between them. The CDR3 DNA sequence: TGCGCCAGCACGAGCTCCGGGGTGGGGACAGATACGCAGTATTTT. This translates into CASTSSGVGTDTQYF.

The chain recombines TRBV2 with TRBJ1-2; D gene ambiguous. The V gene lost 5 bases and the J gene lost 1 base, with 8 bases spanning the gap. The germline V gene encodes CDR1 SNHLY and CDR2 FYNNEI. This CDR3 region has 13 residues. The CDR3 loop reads CASSQTLNYGYTF. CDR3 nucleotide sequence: TGTGCCAGCAGTCAGACACTTAACTATGGCTACACCTTC. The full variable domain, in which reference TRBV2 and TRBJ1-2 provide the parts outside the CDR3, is EPEVTQTPSHQVTQMGQEVILRCVPISNHLYFYWYRQILGQKVEFLVSFYNNEISEKSEIFDDQFSVERPDGSNFTLKIRSTKLEDSAMYFCASSQTLNYGYTFGSGTRLTVV.

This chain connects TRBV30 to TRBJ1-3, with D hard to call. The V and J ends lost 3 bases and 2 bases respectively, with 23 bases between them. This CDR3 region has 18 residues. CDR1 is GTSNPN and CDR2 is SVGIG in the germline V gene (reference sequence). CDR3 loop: CAWSLPGSVLGAGNTIYF. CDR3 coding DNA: TGTGCCTGGAGCCTCCCTGGGTCGGTATTGGGAGCTGGAAACACCATATATTTT. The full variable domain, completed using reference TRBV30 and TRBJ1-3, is SQTIHQWPATLVQPVGSPLSLECTVEGTSNPNLYWYRQAAGRGLQLLFYSVGIGQISSEVPQNLSASRPQDRQFILSSKKLLLSDSGFYLCAWSLPGSVLGAGNTIYFGEGSWLTVV.

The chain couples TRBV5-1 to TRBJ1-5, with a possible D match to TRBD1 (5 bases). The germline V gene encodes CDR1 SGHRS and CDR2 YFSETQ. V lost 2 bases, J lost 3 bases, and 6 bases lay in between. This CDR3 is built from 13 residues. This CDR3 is CASSFGHNQPQHF. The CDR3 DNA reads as TGCGCCAGCAGCTTCGGACACAATCAGCCCCAGCATTTT. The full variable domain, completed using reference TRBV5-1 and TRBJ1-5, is KAGVTQTPRYLIKTRGQQVTLSCSPISGHRSVSWYQQTPGQGLQFLFEYFSETQRNKGNFPGRFSGRQFSNSRSEMNVSTLELGDSALYLCASSFGHNQPQHFGDGTRLSIL.